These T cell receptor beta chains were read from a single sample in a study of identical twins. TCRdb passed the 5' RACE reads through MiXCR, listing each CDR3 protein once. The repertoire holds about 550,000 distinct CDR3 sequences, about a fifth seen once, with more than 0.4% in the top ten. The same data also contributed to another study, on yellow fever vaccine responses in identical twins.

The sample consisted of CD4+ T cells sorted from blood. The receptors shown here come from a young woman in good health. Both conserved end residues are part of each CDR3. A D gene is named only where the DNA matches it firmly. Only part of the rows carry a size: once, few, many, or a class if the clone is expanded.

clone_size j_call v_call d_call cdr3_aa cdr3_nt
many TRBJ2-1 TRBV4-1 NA CASSQVNNEQFF TGCGCCAGCAGCCAAGTCAACAATGAGCAGTTCTTC
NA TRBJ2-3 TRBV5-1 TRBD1 CASSPGQGIGTDTQYF TGCGCCAGCAGCCCAGGACAGGGTATAGGCACAGATACGCAGTATTTT
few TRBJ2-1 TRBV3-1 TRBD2 CASSQVGGTSGPRVQFF TGTGCCAGCAGCCAAGTCGGTGGGACTAGCGGACCTCGGGTGCAGTTCTTC
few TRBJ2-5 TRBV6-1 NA CASKSLPGGLETQYF TGTGCCAGCAAATCCCTCCCAGGGGGGCTGGAGACCCAGTACTTC
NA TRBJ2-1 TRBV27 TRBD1 CASTGGGTGNNEQFF TGTGCCAGCACCGGGGGCGGGACAGGTAACAATGAGCAGTTCTTC
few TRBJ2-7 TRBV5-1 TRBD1 CASSLQGQGYNEQYF TGCGCCAGCAGCTTACAAGGACAGGGTTACAACGAGCAGTACTTC
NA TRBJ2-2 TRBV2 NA CASRQTTNTGELFF TGTGCCAGCAGACAGACCACAAACACCGGGGAGCTGTTTTTT
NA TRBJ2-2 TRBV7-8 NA CASSPRLDTGELFF TGTGCCAGCAGCCCCCGACTGGATACCGGGGAGCTGTTTTTT
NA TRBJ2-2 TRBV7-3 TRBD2 CASSLPGLVAGGPTGELFF TGTGCCAGCAGCTTACCCGGCCTCGTAGCGGGAGGCCCCACCGGGGAGCTGTTTTTT
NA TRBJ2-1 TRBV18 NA CASSPPVPAGEQFF TGTGCCAGCTCACCACCGGTACCTGCCGGTGAGCAGTTCTTC
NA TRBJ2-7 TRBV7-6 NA CASSLRAGMAYEQYF TGTGCCAGCAGCTTAAGGGCGGGGATGGCCTACGAGCAGTACTTC
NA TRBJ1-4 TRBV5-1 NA CASSYPPGDSDEKLFF TGCGCCAGCAGCTACCCCCCAGGGGACTCAGATGAAAAACTGTTTTTT
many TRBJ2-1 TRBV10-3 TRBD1 CAISDWDRTYNEQFF TGTGCCATCAGTGACTGGGACAGAACCTACAATGAGCAGTTCTTC
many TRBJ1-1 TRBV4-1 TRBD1 CASSRLDRENTEAFF TGCGCCAGCAGCCGGCTGGACAGGGAGAACACTGAAGCTTTCTTT
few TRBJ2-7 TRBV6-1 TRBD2 CASSRAASGLYEQYF TGTGCCAGCAGTAGAGCGGCTAGCGGACTCTACGAGCAGTACTTC
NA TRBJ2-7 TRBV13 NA CASSLGPTGPSYEQYF TGTGCCAGCAGCTTAGGACCTACGGGGCCATCCTACGAGCAGTACTTC
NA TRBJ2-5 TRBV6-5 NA CASSWGYPFREETQYF TGTGCCAGCAGTTGGGGCTACCCATTTCGAGAAGAGACCCAGTACTTC
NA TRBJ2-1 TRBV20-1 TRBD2 CCARAELAQIYNEQFF TGCTGTGCTAGAGCGGAACTAGCGCAGATATACAATGAGCAGTTCTTC
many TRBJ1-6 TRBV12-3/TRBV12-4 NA CASSPSSYNSPLHF TGTGCCAGCAGTCCCAGCAGCTATAATTCACCCCTCCACTTT
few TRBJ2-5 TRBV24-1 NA CATSEALGGPLQTQYF TGTGCCACCAGTGAAGCGCTCGGAGGGCCGTTACAGACCCAGTACTTC
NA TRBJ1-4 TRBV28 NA CASSLVDGGRREKLFF TGTGCCAGCAGTTTAGTCGACGGGGGGCGGCGGGAAAAACTGTTTTTT
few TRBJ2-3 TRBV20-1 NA CSARNPVAPRGDTQYF TGCAGTGCTAGAAACCCAGTAGCCCCCCGCGGGGATACGCAGTATTTT
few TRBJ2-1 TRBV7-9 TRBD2 CASSLMAGGSNEQFF TGTGCCAGCAGCTTAATGGCGGGAGGGTCCAATGAGCAGTTCTTC
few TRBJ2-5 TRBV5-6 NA CASSLRTTSQETQYF TGTGCCAGCAGCCTGCGGACAACCTCTCAAGAGACCCAGTACTTC
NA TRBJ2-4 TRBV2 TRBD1 CASSEGQGKNIQYF TGTGCCAGCAGTGAAGGACAGGGGAAAAACATTCAGTACTTC
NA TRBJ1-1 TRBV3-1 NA CASSQGENTEAFF TGTGCCAGCAGCCAAGGGGAGAACACTGAAGCTTTCTTT
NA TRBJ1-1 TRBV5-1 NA CASSLASFSTEAFF TGCGCCAGCAGCTTGGCTTCTTTCAGCACTGAAGCTTTCTTT
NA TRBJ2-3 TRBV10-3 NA CAISVNTDTQYF TGTGCCATCAGTGTCAACACAGATACGCAGTATTTT
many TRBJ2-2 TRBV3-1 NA CASSQTLRELFF TGTGCCAGCAGCCAAACCCTCCGGGAGCTGTTTTTT
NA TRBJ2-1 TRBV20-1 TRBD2 CSARPSGKLYNEQFF TGCAGTGCTAGGCCTAGCGGGAAACTTTACAATGAGCAGTTCTTC
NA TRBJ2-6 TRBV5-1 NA CASSLSRDISGANVLTF TGCGCCAGCAGCTTGTCCCGGGACATCTCTGGGGCCAACGTCCTGACTTTC
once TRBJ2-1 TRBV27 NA CASSRFALPSGANEQFF TGTGCCAGCAGTCGCTTTGCCCTGCCGTCGGGGGCGAATGAGCAGTTCTTC
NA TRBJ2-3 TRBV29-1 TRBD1 CSVQDRAPGTQYF TGCAGCGTACAGGACAGGGCGCCGGGTACGCAGTATTTT
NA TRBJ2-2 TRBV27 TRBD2 CASRAGLAGTANTGELFF TGTGCCAGCAGAGCGGGACTAGCGGGGACCGCGAACACCGGGGAGCTGTTTTTT
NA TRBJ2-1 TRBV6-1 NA CASSEHRDEQFF TGTGCCAGCAGTGAACACAGGGATGAGCAGTTCTTC
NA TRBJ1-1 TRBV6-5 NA CASSYSAGGMNTEAFF TGTGCCAGCAGTTACTCTGCAGGAGGCATGAACACTGAAGCTTTCTTT
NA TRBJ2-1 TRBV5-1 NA CASSFGTGDEQFF TGCGCCAGCAGCTTTGGGACTGGGGATGAGCAGTTCTTC
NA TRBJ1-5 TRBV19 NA CASRERGNQPQRF TGTGCCAGTAGGGAGAGAGGCAATCAGCCCCAGCGTTTT
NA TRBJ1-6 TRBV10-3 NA CAISESSSVLNSPLHF TGTGCCATCAGTGAGTCGTCCTCAGTCCTCAATTCACCCCTCCACTTT
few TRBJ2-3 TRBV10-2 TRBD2 CASSEQASGKGTDTQYF TGCGCCAGCAGTGAGCAGGCTAGCGGGAAGGGCACAGATACGCAGTATTTT
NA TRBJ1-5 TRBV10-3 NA CAISEMQDSNQPQHF TGTGCCATCAGTGAGATGCAGGACAGCAATCAGCCCCAGCATTTT
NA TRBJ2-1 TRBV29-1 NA CSVEDPSYNEQFF TGCAGCGTTGAAGACCCTAGCTACAATGAGCAGTTCTTC
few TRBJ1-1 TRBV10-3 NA CAISDAMGGAEAFF TGTGCCATCAGTGATGCGATGGGGGGGGCTGAAGCTTTCTTT
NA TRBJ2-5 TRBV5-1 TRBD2 CASSHGTSGRGETQYF TGCGCCAGCAGCCACGGGACTAGCGGGAGAGGTGAGACCCAGTACTTC
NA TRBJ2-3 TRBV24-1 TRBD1 CATSDQPGQGGLDTQYF TGTGCCACCAGTGACCAACCGGGACAGGGAGGCTTAGATACGCAGTATTTT
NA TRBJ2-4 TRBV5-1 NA CASSDQELNAKNIQYF TGCGCCAGCAGCGACCAGGAGCTCAACGCCAAAAACATTCAGTACTTC
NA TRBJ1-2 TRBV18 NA CASSPTGSQAGYGYTF TGTGCCAGCTCACCTACGGGATCTCAGGCGGGTTATGGCTACACCTTC
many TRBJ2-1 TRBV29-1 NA CSVAHSYNEQFF TGCAGCGTAGCGCACTCCTACAATGAGCAGTTCTTC
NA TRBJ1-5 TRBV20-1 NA CSAGRTLEPQHF TGCAGTGCTGGACGGACACTCGAGCCCCAGCATTTT
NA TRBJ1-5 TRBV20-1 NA CSARPGGSNQPQHF TGCAGTGCTAGACCCGGTGGAAGCAATCAGCCCCAGCATTTT
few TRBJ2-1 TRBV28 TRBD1 CASSDRGYTNEQFF TGTGCCAGCAGTGACAGGGGGTATACCAATGAGCAGTTCTTC
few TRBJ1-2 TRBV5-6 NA CASSLFTASYGYTF TGTGCCAGCAGCTTGTTTACAGCAAGCTATGGCTACACCTTC
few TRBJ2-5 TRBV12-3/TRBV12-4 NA CASSFTGKTQYF TGTGCCAGCAGTTTTACAGGGAAGACCCAGTACTTC
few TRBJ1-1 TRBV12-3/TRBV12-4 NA CASSLQDPARGTEAFF TGTGCCAGCAGTCTCCAGGACCCCGCGAGAGGAACTGAAGCTTTCTTT
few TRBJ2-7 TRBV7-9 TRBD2 CASSLREDFYEQYF TGTGCCAGCAGCTTGCGGGAGGATTTCTACGAGCAGTACTTC
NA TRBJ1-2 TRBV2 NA CASSEEGNNGYTF TGTGCCAGCAGTGAGGAAGGGAACAATGGCTACACCTTC
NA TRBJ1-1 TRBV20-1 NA CSAPGAGGTEAFF TGCAGTGCCCCCGGGGCGGGCGGCACTGAAGCTTTCTTT
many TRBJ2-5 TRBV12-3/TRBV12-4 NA CASSTRKGQETQYF TGTGCCAGCAGTACCAGGAAGGGCCAAGAGACCCAGTACTTC
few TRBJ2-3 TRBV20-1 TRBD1 CSARDPRRGTTDTQYF TGCAGTGCTAGAGATCCCCGCAGGGGGACCACAGATACGCAGTATTTT